The 32 T cell receptor beta chains given below trace back to one sample, sequenced in a study of cytomegalovirus exposure and HLA in healthy donors. The PCR employed 60 Vbeta primers together with 13 Jbeta primers. Profiling relied on immunoSEQ multiplex PCR, and the TCRdb table lists in-frame clones only, not all of them. The data hold more than 95,000 clones, with over 65% observed a single time. Sequences were obtained from PBMCs. These receptors were taken from a woman aged 40 to 49 in good health and CMV-seronegative.

Notes on this clone: The sample contains more than one DNA sequence encoding this CDR3. This chain joins TRBV7-9 and TRBJ1-3; TRBD1 might be the D (6 bases). Germline V gives CDR1 SEHNR, CDR2 FQNEAQ (reference sequence). V lost 10 bases and J 2 bases, leaving 24 bases between the germline ends. This CDR3 region has 17 residues. This CDR3 reads CAKIPRDKCSTGNTIYF. The CDR3 coding sequence is TGTGCCAAAATACCCCGGGACAAATGTAGCACTGGAAACACCATATATTTT.

CDR3 region: CASSRTRDEQFF. CDR3 in DNA: TGTGCCAGCAGCCGAACTAGAGATGAGCAGTTCTTC. The chain has TRBV7-9 and TRBJ2-1, with D perhaps matching TRBD2 (5 bases). Germline CDR1 reads SEHNR; CDR2 reads FQNEAQ (reference sequence). The CDR3 runs to 12 residues. V was cut by 5 bases and J by 8 bases, with 10 bases left in between.

This sequence joins TRBV7-9 and TRBJ2-7, with 12 bases matching TRBD2. The germline V gene has CDR1 SEHNR and CDR2 FQNEAQ (reference sequence). The trim removed 6 bases at V and 6 bases at J, leaving 15 bases unmatched. The CDR3 length is 17 residues. The CDR3 loop reads CASRRGLAGSPGFEQYF. CDR3 nucleotides: TGTGCCAGCAGACGCGGACTAGCGGGAAGTCCAGGGTTCGAGCAGTACTTC. Based on the CDR3 plus reference TRBV7-9 and TRBJ2-7, the full variable domain is DTGVSQNPRHKITKRGQNVTFRCDPISEHNRLYWYRQTLGQGPEFLTYFQNEAQLEKSRLLSDRFSAERPKGSFSTLEIQRTEQGDSAMYLCASRRGLAGSPGFEQYFGPGTRLTVT.

The V and J genes are TRBV7-9 and TRBJ2-1; 13 positions agree with TRBD2. The CDR3 is 16 residues long. The germline CDR1 and CDR2 sequences are SEHNR and FQNEAQ (reference sequence). V trimming: 5 bases; J trimming: 4 bases; junction bases outside the gene matches: 5. CDR3 nucleotide sequence: TGTGCCAGCAGCCCGAGACTAGCGGGAGGTTACAATGAGCAGTTCTTC. Residues: CASSPRLAGGYNEQFF. The whole variable domain, filled in from reference TRBV7-9 and TRBJ2-1, reads DTGVSQNPRHKITKRGQNVTFRCDPISEHNRLYWYRQTLGQGPEFLTYFQNEAQLEKSRLLSDRFSAERPKGSFSTLEIQRTEQGDSAMYLCASSPRLAGGYNEQFFGPGTRLTVL.

The chain couples TRBV6-5 to TRBJ1-1; 8 nucleotides align to TRBD1. Germline-derived CDR1 and CDR2 are MNHEY and SVGAGI. The V gene end was trimmed by 7 bases and the J gene end by 3 bases; junction bases not matched to a gene: 4. The CDR3 runs to 13 residues. CDR3 bases: TGTGCCAGCACTCAGGACAGGGACACTGAAGCTTTCTTT. This gives the protein CASTQDRDTEAFF.

The gene calls are TRBV29-1 and TRBJ2-7, with TRBD2 identical over 7 bases. The CDR3 runs 12 residues. V gave up 7 bases and J gave up 2 bases; unmatched junction bases: 5. The V gene's germline CDR1 is SQVTM and CDR2 ANQGSEA. For the CDR3, the DNA is TGCAGCGCTAGCGGAACTACCTACGAGCAGTACTTC. Translating gives CSASGTTYEQYF.

The rearrangement links TRBV27 to TRBJ2-2, with a weak D call TRBD2 (7 bases). The CDR3 is made up of 18 amino acids. Germline V lookup: CDR1 MNHEY, CDR2 SMNVEV (reference sequence). The V end lost 5 bases, the J end lost 4 bases, and 23 bases lay between the germline ends. The CDR3 sequence is CASSPNLWGGEVTGELFF. The CDR3 DNA reads TGTGCCAGCAGTCCTAACCTTTGGGGGGGCGAGGTCACCGGGGAGCTGTTTTTT.

The chain is built from TRBV28 and TRBJ1-2, with 9 bases aligning to TRBD1. The germline CDR1 and CDR2 sequences are MDHEN and SYDVKM. CDR3 length: 22 residues. V dropped 2 bases and J dropped 3; count of bases not matched to a gene: 25. The CDR3 region is CASSLPSVPGQGLGTLDYGYTF. The CDR3 DNA is TGTGCCAGCAGTTTACCTAGCGTCCCGGGACAGGGTTTGGGAACCCTCGACTATGGCTACACCTTC.

CDR3 sequence (DNA): TGCGCCAGCAGTCAATCAAGGGGGCGCGGTCAGCCCCAGCATTTT. It specifies CASSQSRGRGQPQHF. This sequence joins TRBV23-1 and TRBJ1-5; 7 bases are shared with TRBD1. TRBV23-1 is recorded as an ORF, its role being uncertain. J gave up 6 bases and V 0 bases, and 5 bases lay outside the gene matches. The CDR3 is 15 amino acids.

In this sample, this clone turned up a few times. V gene TRBV5-1 combines with J gene TRBJ2-3; 10 bases are shared with TRBD2. This CDR3 spans 16 amino acids. V lost 0 bases and J lost 5; bases outside the gene matches: 6. CDR1 is SGHRS, CDR2 YFSETQ, per germline. CDR3 bases: TGCGCCAGCAGCTTGGCCAAGGCTAGCGGGAGAGATACGCAGTATTTT. As protein: CASSLAKASGRDTQYF.

The genes are TRBV27 and TRBJ2-7; weak D call: TRBD1 (5 bases). Trimming took off 2 bases at V and 0 bases at J, with 11 bases between the two ends. This CDR3 is 15 amino acids long. From germline, CDR1 is MNHEY and CDR2 SMNVEV (reference sequence). In nucleotides, the CDR3 is TGTGCCAGCAGTTTAGGGGCAGATTTCTCCTACGAGCAGTACTTC. Its protein is CASSLGADFSYEQYF.

The chain joins TRBV29-1 to TRBJ2-6, with 11 bases aligning to TRBD2. The CDR3 spans 17 residues. The V segment lost 3 bases and the J segment 4 bases; nucleotides outside the gene matches: 8. The germline gives CDR1 SQVTM, CDR2 ANQGSEA. DNA of the CDR3: TGCAGCGTTGAGTGGCTAGCGGGAGGTTCCGGGGCCAACGTCCTGACTTTC. Amino acid sequence: CSVEWLAGGSGANVLTF.

This sequence joins TRBV6-4 and TRBJ2-1; 7 bases line up with TRBD1. Germline V gives CDR1 MRHNA, CDR2 SNTAGT. The V and J ends lost 2 bases and 4 bases, in that order; junction bases with no gene match: 2. This CDR3 comprises 14 residues. The CDR3 spells CASSDTGDYNEQFF. The CDR3 DNA is TGTGCCAGCAGTGACACAGGGGATTACAATGAGCAGTTCTTC.

The rearrangement joins TRBV18 to TRBJ2-4; 7 nucleotides match TRBD1. Germline trimming cut 3 bases from V and 8 bases from J; bases unmatched to any gene: 7. Germline V gene lookup returns CDR1 KGHSH and CDR2 LQKENI. CDR3 length equals 14 residues. The chain's CDR3 is CASSPIDRADIQYF. The CDR3 DNA sequence: TGTGCCAGCTCACCCATAGACAGGGCGGACATTCAGTACTTC.

This clone occurred once. V and J are TRBV7-9 and TRBJ2-3; maybe TRBD1 (6 bases). CDR1 is SEHNR and CDR2 is FQNEAQ in the germline V gene (reference sequence). The length of the CDR3 is 17 residues. V lost 1 base and J 0 bases, leaving 14 bases between the germline ends. The CDR3, as DNA: TGTGCCAGCAGCTTAGTGGGGCACAGGGAGAGCACAGATACGCAGTATTTT. It encodes CASSLVGHRESTDTQYF.

CDR3 region: CSGTSPNEQFF. The CDR3 DNA sequence: TGCAGTGGGACTAGTCCCAATGAGCAGTTCTTC. The chain links TRBV20-1 to TRBJ2-1; 7 bases map to TRBD2. Trimming took 7 bases from V and 6 from J; bases not matched to a gene: 3. There are 11 residues in the CDR3. Germline CDR1 is DFQATT and CDR2 is SNEGSKA (reference sequence).

The chain joins TRBV19 to TRBJ2-7; perhaps TRBD2 as D (7 bases). The CDR3 is made up of 13 amino acids. Germline loops: CDR1 LNHDA, CDR2 SQIVND (reference sequence). Trimming shortened V by 5 bases and J by 3 bases, and 11 bases separated the two germline ends. The CDR3 here is CASSSGDYYEQYF. The CDR3 nucleotides read TGTGCCAGTAGTTCAGGGGACTACTACGAGCAGTACTTC.

This clone has just one count. This chain connects TRBV18 to TRBJ1-5; maybe TRBD1 (5 bases). Germline lookup yields CDR1 KGHSH and CDR2 LQKENI. The V and J ends lost 3 bases and 2 bases respectively, with 8 bases between them. This CDR3 is built from 14 residues. DNA of the CDR3: TGTGCCAGCTCACCTGGGGCGGGCAATCAGCCCCAGCATTTT. Its translation: CASSPGAGNQPQHF. The full variable domain, with the rest looked up from reference TRBV18 and TRBJ1-5, is NAGVMQNPRHLVRRRGQEARLRCSPMKGHSHVYWYRQLPEEGLKFMVYLQKENIIDESGMPKERFSAEFPKEGPSILRIQQVVRGDSAAYFCASSPGAGNQPQHFGDGTRLSIL.

The gene calls are TRBV30 and TRBJ1-3; D gene uncertain. Trimming removed 3 bases at V and 4 bases at J, with 7 bases between. The V gene's germline CDR1 is GTSNPN and CDR2 SVGIG (reference sequence). This CDR3 has 12 residues. The CDR3 protein is CAWRARGNTIYF. The CDR3 coding sequence is TGTGCCTGGAGGGCCCGAGGAAACACCATATATTTT. Full variable domain (remainder filled in from reference TRBV30 and TRBJ1-3): SQTIHQWPATLVQPVGSPLSLECTVEGTSNPNLYWYRQAAGRGLQLLFYSVGIGQISSEVPQNLSASRPQDRQFILSSKKLLLSDSGFYLCAWRARGNTIYFGEGSWLTVV.

This clone was observed a handful of times. J is TRBJ1-2 and V is TRBV6-6, with 12 bases aligning to TRBD1. V shed 4 bases and J 8 bases; nucleotides not matched to a gene: 8. CDR3 length: 15 residues. Germline CDR1 MNHNY, CDR2 SVGAGI (reference sequence). The CDR3 reads CASSLTGTGGWGYTF. CDR3 nucleotides: TGTGCCAGCAGTTTAACCGGGACAGGGGGCTGGGGCTACACCTTC.

The chain is built from TRBV28 and TRBJ1-2; D unresolved. The V end lost 6 bases, the J end lost 4 bases, and 12 bases lay between the germline ends. The germline V gene encodes CDR1 MDHEN and CDR2 SYDVKM. The CDR3 is 13 amino acids. The CDR3 nucleotides read TGTGCCAGCAGCTTCGGACGGGGCTATGGCTACACCTTC. As protein: CASSFGRGYGYTF.

This chain links TRBV30 with TRBJ2-1; D unclear. The V end was cut by 2 bases, the J end by 8 bases, with 16 bases between. CDR3 size: 14 residues. CDR1 is GTSNPN, CDR2 SVGIG, per germline (reference sequence). The CDR3 spells CAWSPSDLVDEQFF. The CDR3 bases are TGTGCCTGGAGTCCCTCGGATCTAGTCGATGAGCAGTTCTTC.

The V and J genes are TRBV7-8 and TRBJ1-3; 8 bases agree with TRBD1. The CDR3 has 16 residues. Germline V CDR1 and CDR2: SGHVS, FQNEAQ. J lost 3 bases, V lost 1 base, and 5 bases had no gene match. In nucleotides, the CDR3 is TGTGCCAGCAGCTTAGGCGGCAGGGGGCTTGGAAACACCATATATTTT. This codes for CASSLGGRGLGNTIYF.

This chain joins TRBV7-3 and TRBJ1-1; 8 nucleotides match TRBD1. After removal of 6 bases from V and 8 bases from J, the junction contained 5 bases not matched to a gene. This CDR3 is built from 12 residues. The germline V gene encodes CDR1 SGHTA and CDR2 FQGTGA. DNA for the CDR3: TGTGCCAGCAGTCCCCGGACAGGGGAAGCTTTCTTT. Translating it yields CASSPRTGEAFF.

V and J are TRBV29-1 and TRBJ2-7; maybe TRBD1 (6 bases). CDR3 size: 18 residues. Deletions cut 5 bases from V and 3 bases from J, with 29 bases between. CDR1 is SQVTM and CDR2 is ANQGSEA in the germline V gene. CDR3 in amino acids: CSVSGEQGITRHLYEQYF. The CDR3 DNA sequence: TGCAGCGTTTCCGGGGAACAGGGCATCACCCGGCATCTCTACGAGCAGTACTTC.

The V gene is TRBV28, the J gene TRBJ2-2; D not resolved. V lost 5 bases, J lost 4 bases, and 8 bases lay in between. The germline gives CDR1 MDHEN, CDR2 SYDVKM. This CDR3 is 13 amino acids long. This chain's CDR3 is CASSPPGTGELFF. For the CDR3, the DNA is TGTGCCAGCAGTCCACCCGGCACCGGGGAGCTGTTTTTT.

V is TRBV27 and J is TRBJ1-5, with a weak D call TRBD1 (6 bases). Trimming took 5 bases from V and 5 from J, leaving 10 bases between them. Germline values: CDR1 MNHEY, CDR2 SMNVEV (reference sequence). There are 13 residues in the CDR3. CDR3 sequence (DNA): TGTGCCAGCAGTCCATGGACAGATCAGCCCCAGCATTTT. It translates to CASSPWTDQPQHF.

This CDR3 is CASSLDGGMNTEAFF. The CDR3 coding sequence is TGCGCCAGCAGCTTGGATGGGGGCATGAACACTGAAGCTTTCTTT. The rearrangement links TRBV5-1 to TRBJ1-1; a possible D gene is TRBD1 (6 bases). The CDR3 totals 15 residues. Trimming took 0 bases from V and 0 from J, leaving 9 bases between them. The germline V gene has CDR1 SGHRS and CDR2 YFSETQ.

The chain links TRBV7-9 to TRBJ1-6; possibly TRBD1 for D (6 bases). Per germline, CDR1 SEHNR and CDR2 FQNEAQ (reference sequence). With 5 bases removed from V and 7 bases from J, the gap between germline ends came to 15 bases. The CDR3 runs to 15 residues. CDR3 DNA sequence: TGTGCCAGCAGCCCCCCCGGGACACCGAATTCACCCCTCCACTTT. Translation: CASSPPGTPNSPLHF.

The chain joins TRBV7-3 to TRBJ2-7; TRBD1 agrees at 10 bases. The V gene's germline CDR1 is SGHTA and CDR2 FQGTGA. This CDR3 has 14 residues. The V segment lost 4 bases and the J segment 5 bases; nucleotides outside the gene matches: 5. CDR3 amino acids: CASSSGQGIHEQYF. CDR3 nucleotide sequence: TGTGCCAGCAGCTCGGGACAGGGGATCCACGAGCAGTACTTC. Filled out from reference TRBV7-3 and TRBJ2-7, the complete variable domain reads GAGVSQTPSNKVTEKGKYVELRCDPISGHTALYWYRQSLGQGPEFLIYFQGTGAADDSGLPNDRFFAVRPEGSVSTLKIQRTERGDSAVYLCASSSGQGIHEQYFGPGTRLTVT.

The CDR3, as DNA: TGTGCCAGCAGCTTAAGTGGGACTAGCGGGAGGTGGGGCAATGAGCAGTTCTTC. This gives the protein CASSLSGTSGRWGNEQFF. V and J are TRBV7-3 and TRBJ2-1; TRBD2 agrees at 15 bases. CDR1 and CDR2 from the germline V gene are SGHTA and FQGTGA. With 1 base clipped from V and 6 bases from J, the junction kept 7 bases outside the gene matches. This CDR3 is built from 18 residues.

This chain connects TRBV5-1 to TRBJ2-1; a weak D match, TRBD2 (5 bases). Trimming took 0 bases from V and 4 from J, leaving 11 bases between them. The CDR3 is 15 amino acids. Germline CDR1 and CDR2: SGHRS and YFSETQ. CDR3 sequence: CASSLEPSRYNEQFF. The CDR3 DNA is TGCGCCAGCAGCTTGGAGCCTAGCCGATACAATGAGCAGTTCTTC.